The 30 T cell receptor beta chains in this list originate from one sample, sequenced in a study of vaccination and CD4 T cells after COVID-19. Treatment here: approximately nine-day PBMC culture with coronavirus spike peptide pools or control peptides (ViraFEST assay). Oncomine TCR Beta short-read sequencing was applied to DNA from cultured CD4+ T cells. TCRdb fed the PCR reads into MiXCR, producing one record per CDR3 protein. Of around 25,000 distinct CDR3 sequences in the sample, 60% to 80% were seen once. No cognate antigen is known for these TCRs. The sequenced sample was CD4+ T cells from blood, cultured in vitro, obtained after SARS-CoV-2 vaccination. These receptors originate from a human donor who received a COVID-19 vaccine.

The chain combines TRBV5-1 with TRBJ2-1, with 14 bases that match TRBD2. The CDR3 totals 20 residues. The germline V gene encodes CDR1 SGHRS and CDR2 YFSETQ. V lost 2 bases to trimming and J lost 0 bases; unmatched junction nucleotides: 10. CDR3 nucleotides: TGCGCCAGCAGCTTTCGGACTAGCGGGGGGTTCAAAAGCTCCTACAATGAGCAGTTCTTC. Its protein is CASSFRTSGGFKSSYNEQFF.

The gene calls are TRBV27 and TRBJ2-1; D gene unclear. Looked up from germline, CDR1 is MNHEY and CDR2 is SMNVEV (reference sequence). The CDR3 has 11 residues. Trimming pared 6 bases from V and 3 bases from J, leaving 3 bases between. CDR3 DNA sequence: TGTGCCAGCAGGTACTACAATGAGCAGTTCTTC. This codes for CASRYYNEQFF.

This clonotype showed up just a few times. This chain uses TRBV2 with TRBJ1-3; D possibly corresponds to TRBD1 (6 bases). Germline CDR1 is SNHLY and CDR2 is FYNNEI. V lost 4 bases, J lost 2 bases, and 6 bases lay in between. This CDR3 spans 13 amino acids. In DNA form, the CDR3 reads TGTGCCAGCAGTGGACAGGCTGGAAACACCATATATTTT. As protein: CASSGQAGNTIYF.

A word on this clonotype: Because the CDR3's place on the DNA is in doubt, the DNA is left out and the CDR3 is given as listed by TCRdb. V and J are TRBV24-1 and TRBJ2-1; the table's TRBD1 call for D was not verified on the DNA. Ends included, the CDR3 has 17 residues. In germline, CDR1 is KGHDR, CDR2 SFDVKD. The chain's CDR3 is CATSTSGRGSSYNEQFF.

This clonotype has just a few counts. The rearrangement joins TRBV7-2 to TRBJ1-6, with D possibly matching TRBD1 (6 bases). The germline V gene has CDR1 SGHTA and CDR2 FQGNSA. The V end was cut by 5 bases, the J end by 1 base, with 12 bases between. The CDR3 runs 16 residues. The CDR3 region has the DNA TGTGCCAGCAGCGAGACCACAGGGTCCTATAATTCACCCCTCCACTTT. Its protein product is CASSETTGSYNSPLHF. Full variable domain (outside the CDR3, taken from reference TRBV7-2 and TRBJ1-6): GAGVSQSPSNKVTEKGKDVELRCDPISGHTALYWYRQSLGQGLEFLIYFQGNSAPDKSGLPSDRFSAERTGGSVSTLTIQRTQQEDSAVYLCASSETTGSYNSPLHFGNGTRLTVT.

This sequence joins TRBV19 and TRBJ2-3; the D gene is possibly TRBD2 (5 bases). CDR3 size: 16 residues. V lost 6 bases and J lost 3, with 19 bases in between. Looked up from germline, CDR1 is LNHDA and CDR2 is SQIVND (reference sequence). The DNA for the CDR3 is TGTGCCAGTAGCGACCCGGGCGGGCCGGCGACAGATACGCAGTATTTT. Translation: CASSDPGGPATDTQYF. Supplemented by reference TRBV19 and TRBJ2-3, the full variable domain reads DGGITQSPKYLFRKEGQNVTLSCEQNLNHDAMYWYRQDPGQGLRLIYYSQIVNDFQKGDIAEGYSVSREKKESFPLTVTSAQKNPTAFYLCASSDPGGPATDTQYFGPGTRLTVL.

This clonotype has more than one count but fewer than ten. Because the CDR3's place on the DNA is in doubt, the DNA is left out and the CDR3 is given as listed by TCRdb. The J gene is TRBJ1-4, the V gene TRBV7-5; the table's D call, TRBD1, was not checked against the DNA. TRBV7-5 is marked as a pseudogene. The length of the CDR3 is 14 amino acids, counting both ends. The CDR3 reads CISVSEAPTGGLFF.

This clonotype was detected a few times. The CDR3 nucleotides read TGTGCCAGCAGCCGACACAGGATATGGTATGGCTACACCTTC. It is translated as CASSRHRIWYGYTF. The gene calls are TRBV12-3 or TRBV12-4 and TRBJ1-2; tentative D call: TRBD1 (5 bases). The germline V and J ends were trimmed by 6 bases and 5 bases, with 16 bases remaining between them. The CDR3 is made up of 14 amino acids.

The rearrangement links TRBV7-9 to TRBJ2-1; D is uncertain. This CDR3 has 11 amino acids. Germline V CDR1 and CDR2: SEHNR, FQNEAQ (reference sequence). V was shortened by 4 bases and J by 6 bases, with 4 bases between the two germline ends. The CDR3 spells CASSWGNEQFF. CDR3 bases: TGTGCCAGCAGCTGGGGCAATGAGCAGTTCTTC.

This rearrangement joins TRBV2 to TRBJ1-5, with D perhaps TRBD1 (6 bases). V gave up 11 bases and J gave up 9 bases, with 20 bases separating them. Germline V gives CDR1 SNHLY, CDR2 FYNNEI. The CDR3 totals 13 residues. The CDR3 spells CASAYTGWWPQHF. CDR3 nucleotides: TGTGCCTCAGCCTATACAGGGTGGTGGCCCCAGCATTTT.

The DNA for the CDR3 is TGTGCCAGCAGTGGACAGGGCTACGAGCAGTACTTC. It yields the protein CASSGQGYEQYF. The chain carries TRBV2 and TRBJ2-7; 7 nucleotides align to TRBD1. The CDR3 has 12 residues. CDR1 is SNHLY, CDR2 FYNNEI, per germline. V trimming: 4 bases; J trimming: 3 bases; junction bases outside the gene matches: 0.

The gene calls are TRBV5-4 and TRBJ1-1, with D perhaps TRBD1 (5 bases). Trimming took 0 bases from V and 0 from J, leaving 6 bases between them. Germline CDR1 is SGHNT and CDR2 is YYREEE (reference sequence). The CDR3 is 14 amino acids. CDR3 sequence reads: CASSLGGMNTEAFF. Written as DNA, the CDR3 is TGTGCCAGCAGCTTGGGGGGGATGAACACTGAAGCTTTCTTT. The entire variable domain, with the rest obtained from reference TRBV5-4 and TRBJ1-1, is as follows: ETGVTQSPTHLIKTRGQQVTLRCSSQSGHNTVSWYQQALGQGPQFIFQYYREEENGRGNFPPRFSGLQFPNYSSELNVNALELDDSALYLCASSLGGMNTEAFFGQGTRLTVV.

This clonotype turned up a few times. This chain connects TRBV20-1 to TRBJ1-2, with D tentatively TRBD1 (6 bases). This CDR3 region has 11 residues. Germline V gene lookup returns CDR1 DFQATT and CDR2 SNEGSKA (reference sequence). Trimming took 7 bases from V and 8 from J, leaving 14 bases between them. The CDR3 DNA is TGCAGTGGGGGGCAGTCGGACGGCTACACCTTC. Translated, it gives CSGGQSDGYTF.

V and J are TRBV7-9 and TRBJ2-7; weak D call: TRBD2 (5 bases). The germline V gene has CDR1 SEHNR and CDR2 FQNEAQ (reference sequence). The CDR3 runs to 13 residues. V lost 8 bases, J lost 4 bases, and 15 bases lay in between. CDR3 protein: CASGNPGTYEQYF. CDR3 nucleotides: TGTGCCAGCGGTAACCCGGGAACGTACGAGCAGTACTTC.

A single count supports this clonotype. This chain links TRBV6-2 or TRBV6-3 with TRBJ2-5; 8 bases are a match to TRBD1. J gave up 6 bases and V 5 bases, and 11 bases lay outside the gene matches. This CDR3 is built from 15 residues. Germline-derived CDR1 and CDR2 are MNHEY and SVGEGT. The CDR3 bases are TGTGCCAGCAGTCCCGGACAGGGCCGGCAACAGACCCAGTACTTC. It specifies CASSPGQGRQQTQYF.

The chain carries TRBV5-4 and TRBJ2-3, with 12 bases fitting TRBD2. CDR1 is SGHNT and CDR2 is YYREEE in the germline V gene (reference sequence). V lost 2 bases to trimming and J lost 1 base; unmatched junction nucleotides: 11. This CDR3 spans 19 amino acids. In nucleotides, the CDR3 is TGTGCCAGCAGCTTCAGGACTAGCGGGACCCCGAAGGGCACAGATACGCAGTATTTT. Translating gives CASSFRTSGTPKGTDTQYF.

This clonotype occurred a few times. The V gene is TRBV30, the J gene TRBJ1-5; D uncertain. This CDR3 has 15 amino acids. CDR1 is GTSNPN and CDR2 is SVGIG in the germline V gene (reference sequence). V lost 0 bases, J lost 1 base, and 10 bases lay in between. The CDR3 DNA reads TGTGCCTGGAGTGTACCGGAAATAAGCAATCAGCCCCAGCATTTT. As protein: CAWSVPEISNQPQHF.

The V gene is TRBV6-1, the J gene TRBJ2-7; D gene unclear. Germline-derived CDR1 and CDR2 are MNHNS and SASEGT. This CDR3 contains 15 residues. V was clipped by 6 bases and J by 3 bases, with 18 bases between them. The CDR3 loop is CASRVSDGRFYEQYF. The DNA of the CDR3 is TGTGCCAGCAGAGTCTCAGATGGACGGTTCTACGAGCAGTACTTC.

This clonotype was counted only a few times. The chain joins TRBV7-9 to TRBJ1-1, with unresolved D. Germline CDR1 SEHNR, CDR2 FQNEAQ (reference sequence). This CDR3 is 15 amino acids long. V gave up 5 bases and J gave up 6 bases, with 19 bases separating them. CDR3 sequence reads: CASSLKVGPGAEAFF. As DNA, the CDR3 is TGTGCCAGCAGCCTAAAGGTCGGCCCCGGGGCTGAAGCTTTCTTT.

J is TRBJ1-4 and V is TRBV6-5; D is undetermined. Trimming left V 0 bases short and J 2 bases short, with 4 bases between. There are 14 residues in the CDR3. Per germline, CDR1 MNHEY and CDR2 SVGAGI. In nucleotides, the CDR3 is TGTGCCAGCAGTTACTCTCGCACTAATGAAAAACTGTTTTTT. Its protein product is CASSYSRTNEKLFF.

CDR3 sequence (DNA): TGCAGCGTTGGGACAGGGGGCCCGGGCGAGTACTTC. Its protein is CSVGTGGPGEYF. The gene calls are TRBV29-1 and TRBJ2-7; 11 nucleotides align to TRBD1. CDR1 SQVTM and CDR2 ANQGSEA come from the germline V gene. The CDR3 is 12 amino acids. V was clipped by 4 bases and J by 11 bases; unmatched bases: 7.

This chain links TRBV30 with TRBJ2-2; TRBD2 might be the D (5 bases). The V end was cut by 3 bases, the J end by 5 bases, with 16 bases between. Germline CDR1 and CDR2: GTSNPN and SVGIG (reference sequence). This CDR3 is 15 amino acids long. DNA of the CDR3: TGTGCCTGGAGCCCACTAGAGGCATTTACCGGGGAGCTGTTTTTT. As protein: CAWSPLEAFTGELFF.

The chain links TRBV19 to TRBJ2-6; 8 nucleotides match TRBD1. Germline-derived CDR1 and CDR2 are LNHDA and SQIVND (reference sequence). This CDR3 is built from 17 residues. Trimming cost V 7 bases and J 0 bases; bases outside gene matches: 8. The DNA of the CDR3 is TGTGCCAGTACCCTGACAGGGGATTCCTCTGGGGCCAACGTCCTGACTTTC. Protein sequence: CASTLTGDSSGANVLTF.

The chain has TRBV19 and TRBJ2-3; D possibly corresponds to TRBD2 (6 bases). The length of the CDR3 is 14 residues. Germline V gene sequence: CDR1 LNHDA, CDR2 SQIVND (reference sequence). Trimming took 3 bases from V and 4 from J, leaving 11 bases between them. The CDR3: CASSIGGRADTQYF. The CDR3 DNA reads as TGTGCCAGTAGTATTGGGGGGAGAGCAGATACGCAGTATTTT.

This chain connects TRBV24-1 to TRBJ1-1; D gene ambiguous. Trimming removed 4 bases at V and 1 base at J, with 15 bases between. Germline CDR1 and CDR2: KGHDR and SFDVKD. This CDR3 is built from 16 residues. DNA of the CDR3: TGTGCCACCAGTGACAAACCCGAGGATCAGAACACTGAAGCTTTCTTT. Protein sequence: CATSDKPEDQNTEAFF.

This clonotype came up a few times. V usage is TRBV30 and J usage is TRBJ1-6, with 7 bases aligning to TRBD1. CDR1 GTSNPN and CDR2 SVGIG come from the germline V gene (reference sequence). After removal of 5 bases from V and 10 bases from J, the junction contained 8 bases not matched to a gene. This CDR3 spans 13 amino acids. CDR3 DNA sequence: TGTGCCTGGGAAACAGGGGCTGGCTCACCCCTCCACTTT. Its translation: CAWETGAGSPLHF.

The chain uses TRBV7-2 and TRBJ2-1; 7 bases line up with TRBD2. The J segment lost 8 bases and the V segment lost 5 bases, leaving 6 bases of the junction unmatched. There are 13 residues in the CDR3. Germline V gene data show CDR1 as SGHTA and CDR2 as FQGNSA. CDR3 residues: CASSPQTSDEQFF. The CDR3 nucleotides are TGTGCCAGCAGCCCACAAACTAGCGATGAGCAGTTCTTC.

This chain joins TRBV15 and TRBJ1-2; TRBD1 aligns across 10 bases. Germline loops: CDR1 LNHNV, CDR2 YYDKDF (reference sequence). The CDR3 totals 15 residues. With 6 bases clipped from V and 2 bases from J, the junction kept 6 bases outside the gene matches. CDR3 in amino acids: CATRTGGAGNYGYTF. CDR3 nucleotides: TGTGCCACCAGGACAGGGGGCGCCGGCAACTATGGCTACACCTTC.

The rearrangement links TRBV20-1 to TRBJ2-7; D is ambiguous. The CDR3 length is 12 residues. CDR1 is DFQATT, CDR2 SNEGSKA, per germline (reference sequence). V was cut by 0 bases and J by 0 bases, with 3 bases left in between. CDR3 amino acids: CSARDYSYEQYF. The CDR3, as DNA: TGCAGTGCTAGAGACTACTCCTACGAGCAGTACTTC.

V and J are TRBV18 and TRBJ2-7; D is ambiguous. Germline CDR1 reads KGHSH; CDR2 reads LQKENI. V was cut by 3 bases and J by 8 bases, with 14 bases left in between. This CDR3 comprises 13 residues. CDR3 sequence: CASSPGPETKQYF. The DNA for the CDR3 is TGTGCCAGCTCACCGGGCCCGGAGACCAAGCAGTACTTC.